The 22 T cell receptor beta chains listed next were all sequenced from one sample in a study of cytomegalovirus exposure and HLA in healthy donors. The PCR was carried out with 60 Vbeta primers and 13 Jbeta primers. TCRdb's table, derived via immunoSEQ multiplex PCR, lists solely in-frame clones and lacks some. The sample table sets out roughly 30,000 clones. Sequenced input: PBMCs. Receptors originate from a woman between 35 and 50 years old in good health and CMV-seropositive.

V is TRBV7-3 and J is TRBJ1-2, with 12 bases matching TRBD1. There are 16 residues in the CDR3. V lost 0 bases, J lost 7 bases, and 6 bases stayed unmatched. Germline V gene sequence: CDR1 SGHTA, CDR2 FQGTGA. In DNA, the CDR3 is TGTGCCAGCAGCTTAACCCGGGACAGGGGGCTGAGTGGCTACACCTTC. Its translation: CASSLTRDRGLSGYTF.

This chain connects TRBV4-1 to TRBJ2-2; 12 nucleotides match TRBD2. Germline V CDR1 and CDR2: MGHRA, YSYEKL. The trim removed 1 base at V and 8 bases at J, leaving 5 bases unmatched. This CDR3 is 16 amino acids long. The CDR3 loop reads CASSQASGRGGGELFF. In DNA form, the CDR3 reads TGCGCCAGCAGCCAAGCTAGCGGGAGGGGAGGTGGGGAGCTGTTTTTT.

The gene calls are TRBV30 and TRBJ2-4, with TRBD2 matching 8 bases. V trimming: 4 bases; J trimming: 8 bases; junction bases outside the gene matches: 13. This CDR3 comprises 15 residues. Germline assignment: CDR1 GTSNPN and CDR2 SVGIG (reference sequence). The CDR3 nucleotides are TGTGCCTGGAATCCTAGCGGGCAACCATCAGACATTCAGTACTTC. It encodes CAWNPSGQPSDIQYF.

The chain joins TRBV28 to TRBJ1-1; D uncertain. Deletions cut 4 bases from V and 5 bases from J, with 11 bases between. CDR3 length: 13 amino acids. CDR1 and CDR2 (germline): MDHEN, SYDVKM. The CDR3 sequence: CASSYRGGTEAFF. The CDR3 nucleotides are TGTGCCAGCAGTTATCGAGGTGGTACTGAAGCTTTCTTT.

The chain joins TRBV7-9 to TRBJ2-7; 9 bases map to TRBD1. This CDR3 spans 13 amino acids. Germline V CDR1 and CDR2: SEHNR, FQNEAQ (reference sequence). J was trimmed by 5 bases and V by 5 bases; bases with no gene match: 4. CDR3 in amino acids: CASSQTGGNEQYF. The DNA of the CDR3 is TGTGCCAGCAGCCAGACAGGGGGAAACGAGCAGTACTTC.

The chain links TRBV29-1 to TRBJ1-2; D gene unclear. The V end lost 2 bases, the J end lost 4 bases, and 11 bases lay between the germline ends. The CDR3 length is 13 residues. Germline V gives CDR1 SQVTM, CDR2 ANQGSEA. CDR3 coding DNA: TGCAGCGTTGAACCTGACATCGGCTATGGCTACACCTTC. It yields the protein CSVEPDIGYGYTF.

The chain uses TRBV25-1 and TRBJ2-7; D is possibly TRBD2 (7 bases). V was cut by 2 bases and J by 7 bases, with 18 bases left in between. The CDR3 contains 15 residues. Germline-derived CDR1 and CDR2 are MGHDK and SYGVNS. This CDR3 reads CASSEGLQGAGEQYF. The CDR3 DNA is TGTGCCAGCAGTGAAGGCCTACAGGGAGCGGGGGAGCAGTACTTC.

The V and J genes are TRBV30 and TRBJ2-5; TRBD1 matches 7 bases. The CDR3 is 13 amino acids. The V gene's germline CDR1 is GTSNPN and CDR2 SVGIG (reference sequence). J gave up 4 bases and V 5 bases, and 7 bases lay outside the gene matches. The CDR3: CAWGDQGVETQYF. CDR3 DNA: TGTGCCTGGGGGGATCAGGGGGTAGAGACCCAGTACTTC.

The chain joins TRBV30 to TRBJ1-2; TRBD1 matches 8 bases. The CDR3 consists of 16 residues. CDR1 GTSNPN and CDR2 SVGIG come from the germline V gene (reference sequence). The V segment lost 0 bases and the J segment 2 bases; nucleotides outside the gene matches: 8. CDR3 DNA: TGTGCCTGGAGTGTACCGGGACAGGCCCCCAACTATGGCTACACCTTC. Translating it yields CAWSVPGQAPNYGYTF. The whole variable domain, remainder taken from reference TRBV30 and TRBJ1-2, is SQTIHQWPATLVQPVGSPLSLECTVEGTSNPNLYWYRQAAGRGLQLLFYSVGIGQISSEVPQNLSASRPQDRQFILSSKKLLLSDSGFYLCAWSVPGQAPNYGYTFGSGTRLTVV.

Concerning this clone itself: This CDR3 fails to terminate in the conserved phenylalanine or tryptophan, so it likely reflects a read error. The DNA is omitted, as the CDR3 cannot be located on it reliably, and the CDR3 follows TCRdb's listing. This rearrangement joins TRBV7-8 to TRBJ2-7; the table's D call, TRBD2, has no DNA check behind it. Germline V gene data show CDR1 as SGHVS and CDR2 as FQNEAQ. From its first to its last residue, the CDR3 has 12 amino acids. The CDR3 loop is CASSLTSAQLIL.

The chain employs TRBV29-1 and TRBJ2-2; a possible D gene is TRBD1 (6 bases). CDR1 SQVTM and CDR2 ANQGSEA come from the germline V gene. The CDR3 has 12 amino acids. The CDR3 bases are TGCAGACAGGGTATCAACACCGGGGAGCTGTTTTTT. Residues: CRQGINTGELFF.

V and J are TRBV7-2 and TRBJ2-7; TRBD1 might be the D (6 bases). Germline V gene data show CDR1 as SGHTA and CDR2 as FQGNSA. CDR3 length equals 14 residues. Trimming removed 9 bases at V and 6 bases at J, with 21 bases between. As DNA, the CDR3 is TGTGCCAGACCTTACAGGGTCCCTCCCCTCGAGCAGTACTTC. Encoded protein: CARPYRVPPLEQYF.

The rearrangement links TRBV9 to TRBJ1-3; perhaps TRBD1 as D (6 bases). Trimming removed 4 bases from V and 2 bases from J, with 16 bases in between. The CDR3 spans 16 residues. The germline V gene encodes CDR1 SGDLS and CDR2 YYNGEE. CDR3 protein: CASSPGGQGTGNTIYF. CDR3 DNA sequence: TGTGCCAGCAGCCCAGGTGGGCAGGGGACTGGAAACACCATATATTTT. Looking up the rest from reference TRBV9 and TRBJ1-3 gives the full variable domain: DSGVTQTPKHLITATGQRVTLRCSPRSGDLSVYWYQQSLDQGLQFLIQYYNGEERAKGNILERFSAQQFPDLHSELNLSSLELGDSALYFCASSPGGQGTGNTIYFGEGSWLTVV.

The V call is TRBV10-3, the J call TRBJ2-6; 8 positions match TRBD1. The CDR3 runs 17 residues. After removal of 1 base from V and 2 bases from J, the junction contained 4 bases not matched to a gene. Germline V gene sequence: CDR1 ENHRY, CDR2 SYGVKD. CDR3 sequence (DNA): TGTGCCATCAGTGAGTTCGGACAGGGTGCTGGGGCCAACGTCCTGACTTTC. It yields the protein CAISEFGQGAGANVLTF.

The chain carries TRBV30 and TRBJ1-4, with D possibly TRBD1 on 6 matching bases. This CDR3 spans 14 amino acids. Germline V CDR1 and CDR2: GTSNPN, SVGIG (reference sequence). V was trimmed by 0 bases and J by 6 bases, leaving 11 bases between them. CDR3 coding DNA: TGTGCCTGGAGTGTCGAGGGGGTAGATGAAAAACTGTTTTTT. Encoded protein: CAWSVEGVDEKLFF.

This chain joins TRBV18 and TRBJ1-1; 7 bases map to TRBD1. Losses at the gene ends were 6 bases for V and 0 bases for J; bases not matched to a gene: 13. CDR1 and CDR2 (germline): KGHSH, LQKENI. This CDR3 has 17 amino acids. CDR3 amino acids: CASSPRRGQAMNTEAFF. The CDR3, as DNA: TGTGCCAGCTCCCCCCGGCGAGGACAGGCCATGAACACTGAAGCTTTCTTT.

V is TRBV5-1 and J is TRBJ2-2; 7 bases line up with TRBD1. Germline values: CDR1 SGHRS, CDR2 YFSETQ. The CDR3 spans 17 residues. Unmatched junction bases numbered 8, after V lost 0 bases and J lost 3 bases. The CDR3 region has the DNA TGCGCCAGCAGCTTGGTGGCTCCTACAGGGGACACCGGGGAGCTGTTTTTT. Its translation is CASSLVAPTGDTGELFF.

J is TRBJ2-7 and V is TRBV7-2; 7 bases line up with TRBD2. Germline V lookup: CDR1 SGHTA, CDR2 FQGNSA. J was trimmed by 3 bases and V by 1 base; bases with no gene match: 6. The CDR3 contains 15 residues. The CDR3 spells CASSLDEAGFYEQYF. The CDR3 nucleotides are TGTGCCAGCAGCTTAGATGAAGCGGGGTTCTACGAGCAGTACTTC. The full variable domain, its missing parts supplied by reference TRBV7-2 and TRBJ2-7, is GAGVSQSPSNKVTEKGKDVELRCDPISGHTALYWYRQSLGQGLEFLIYFQGNSAPDKSGLPSDRFSAERTGGSVSTLTIQRTQQEDSAVYLCASSLDEAGFYEQYFGPGTRLTVT.

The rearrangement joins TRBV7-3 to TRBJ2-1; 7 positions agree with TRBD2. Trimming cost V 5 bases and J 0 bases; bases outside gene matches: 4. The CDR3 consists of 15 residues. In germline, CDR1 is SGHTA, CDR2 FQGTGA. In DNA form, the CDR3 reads TGTGCCAGCAGCCCTAGCGGAGGCTCCTACAATGAGCAGTTCTTC. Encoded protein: CASSPSGGSYNEQFF.

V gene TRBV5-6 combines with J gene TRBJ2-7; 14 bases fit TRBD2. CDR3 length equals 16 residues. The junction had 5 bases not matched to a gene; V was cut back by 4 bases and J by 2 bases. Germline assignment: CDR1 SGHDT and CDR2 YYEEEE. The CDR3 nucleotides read TGTGCCAGCAGCAGGGGACTAGCGGGAGCTCCCTACGAGCAGTACTTC. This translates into CASSRGLAGAPYEQYF.

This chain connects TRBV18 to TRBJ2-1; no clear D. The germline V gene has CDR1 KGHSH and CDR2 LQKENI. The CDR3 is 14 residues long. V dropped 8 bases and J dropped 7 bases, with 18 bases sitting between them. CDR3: CASLDSSNVNEQFF. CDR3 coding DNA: TGTGCCAGCCTCGACTCCTCGAATGTAAATGAGCAGTTCTTC.

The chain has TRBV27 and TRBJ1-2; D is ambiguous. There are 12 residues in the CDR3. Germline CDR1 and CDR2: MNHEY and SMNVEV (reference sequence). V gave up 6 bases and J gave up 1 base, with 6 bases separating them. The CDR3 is CASRGVNYGYTF. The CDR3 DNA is TGTGCCAGCAGAGGAGTTAACTATGGCTACACCTTC.